The 10 T cell receptor delta chains listed next were all sequenced from one sample in a study of γδ T cells in repeated Plasmodium falciparum infection. TCRdb re-called the multiplex PCR reads through CATT. The data contain 85,000 to 90,000 delta-chain clones, 1.4% of them singletons. Bulk repertoires came from Vgamma9/Vdelta2+ or Vdelta2-negative gammadelta T cells flow-sorted from PBMC. Material for sequencing was gamma-delta T cells from blood. These receptors originate from a pool of human donors (malaria-infected and uninfected, not separated).

Of note for this clone: This probably arose from a read error, given a far larger clone one base away. Other DNA sequences from this sample encode an identical CDR3 as well. This rearrangement joins TRDV2 to TRDJ3; 10 bases align to TRDD3. In germline, CDR1 is GEAIGNYY, CDR2 EKD. The CDR3 is made up of 22 amino acids. Trimming took 1 base from V and 0 from J; bases not matched to a gene: 14. The CDR3 DNA sequence: TGTGCCTGTGACACTCCGGACCTCTGGGGGATAAAGGGCTCCTGGGACACCCGACAGATGTTTTTC. This translates into CACDTPDLWGIKGSWDTRQMFF.

As to this clone: This sequence is one base from a far larger clone and is likely a read error. This CDR3 is also generated by other DNA sequences in the sample. V and J are TRDV2 and TRDJ1; TRDD3 agrees at 12 bases. TCRdb offers no J gene call, so here the DNA was matched to germline to obtain one. The CDR3 runs 19 residues. J gave up 0 bases and V 0 bases, and 10 bases lay outside the gene matches. CDR1 is GEAIGNYY and CDR2 is EKD in the germline V gene. CDR3 nucleotides: TGTGCCTGTGACACCCTCTTACTGGGGGATACCCGCTACACCGATAAACTCATCTTT. This sequence encodes CACDTLLLGDTRYTDKLIF.

A word on this clone: A read error is the likely source, as a far larger clone sits one nucleotide away. Other DNA sequences of this sample code for an identical CDR3. The V gene reported is TRDV2; the J gene is uncalled; TRDD3 is the table's D call, not checked against the DNA. The CDR3 loop spans 15 amino acids. Germline CDR1 is GEAIGNYY and CDR2 is EKD. The CDR3 nucleotides read TGTGCCTGTGACCTTCGGCTTGGGACTGGGGGATGTTTTATCTTC. It translates to CACDLRLGTGGCFIF.

This clone was picked up a small number of times. This DNA's translation and the protein TCRdb lists, from a much larger clone, do not match at residue 8, likely due to a read error; the protein shown is translated from the DNA. CDR3 nucleotide sequence: TGTGCCTGTGACACCTTCTGGTACACCGATAAACTCATCTTT. The encoded protein is CACDTFWYTDKLIF. The chain joins TRDV2 to TRDJ1, with D unclear. The CDR3 contains 14 residues. Trimming removed 0 bases from V and 0 bases from J, with 7 bases in between. Per germline, CDR1 GEAIGNYY and CDR2 EKD.

With respect to this clone: This probably arose from a read error, given a far larger clone one base away. For the V gene the call is TRDV1; the J gene has no call; the tabulated D call, TRDD3, remains unverified against the DNA. Germline V gene lookup returns CDR1 TSWWSYY and CDR2 QGS. This CDR3 contains 24 residues. The CDR3 DNA is TGTGCTCTTGGGGGACCTGAGCTCCTCCCTTCTTACTGGGGGATACTTACCCAGACAGCACAACTCTTCTTC. As protein: CALGGPELLPSYWGILTQTAQLFF.

Comment on this clone: TCRdb assigns this DNA the protein of a much larger clone, which departs from its translation at residue 6; this likely reflects a read error, and the protein shown comes from translating the DNA. V is TRDV2 and J is TRDJ1; 8 bases fit TRDD3. The J gene is absent in TCRdb and was assigned here via DNA matching to germline. With V trimmed by 2 bases and J by 0 bases, 10 bases remained unmatched. The CDR3 sequence is 17 residues long. Looked up from germline, CDR1 is GEAIGNYY and CDR2 is EKD. The CDR3 DNA follows: TGTGCCTGTGACATGGCGGCTGGGGGAGTCCACACCGATAAACTCATCTTT. Translating gives CACDMAAGGVHTDKLIF.

This clone was picked up a small number of times. The TCRdb record carries a much larger clone's protein, which differs from this DNA's translation at residue 7; a read error is the likely cause, and the protein listed here is the DNA translation. This sequence joins TRDV1 and TRDJ1; D uncertain. The J gene is absent in TCRdb and was assigned here via DNA matching to germline. The CDR3 consists of 15 residues. CDR1 TSWWSYY and CDR2 QGS come from the germline V gene. The V gene lost 0 bases and the J gene lost 2 bases, with 10 bases spanning the gap. The CDR3 DNA follows: TGTGCTCTTGGGGAACTGGCTAGGTTTACCGATAAACTCATCTTT. Translating it yields CALGELARFTDKLIF.

Concerning this clone: For this DNA, TCRdb reports the protein of a much larger clone, which diverges at residue 10, most likely from a read error; the protein presented here is translated directly from the DNA. J is TRDJ1 and V is TRDV1; D possibly uses TRDD2 or TRDD3 (5 bases each). The J gene is not listed in TCRdb, so it was assigned here from a DNA match to germline. Germline V gene lookup returns CDR1 TSWWSYY and CDR2 QGS. Trimming took 0 bases from V and 0 from J, leaving 26 bases between them. This CDR3 comprises 21 residues. The CDR3 bases are TGTGCTCTTGGGGAACTCTGGCAGCCCCGGGGACCGGTCCTATACACCGATAAACTCATCTTT. Protein product: CALGELWQPRGPVLYTDKLIF.

About this clone: The protein that TCRdb holds for this DNA derives from a much larger clone and differs from the translated DNA at residue 3, which likely indicates a read error; the protein shown here is translated from the DNA. V is TRDV2 and J is TRDJ3; 8 nucleotides agree with TRDD3. The J gene is absent in TCRdb and was assigned here via DNA matching to germline. This CDR3 region has 22 residues. From germline, CDR1 is GEAIGNYY and CDR2 EKD. CDR3 in amino acids: CARDTGFGTGGKSSWDTRQMFF. DNA of the CDR3: TGTGCCCGTGACACCGGATTTGGTACTGGGGGGAAAAGCTCCTGGGACACCCGACAGATGTTTTTC.

This clone has only a few counts. The likely explanation is a read error, given a far larger clone one base away. Other DNA sequences of this sample code for an identical CDR3. V usage is TRDV1 and J usage is TRDJ1; 11 positions agree with TRDD3. The J gene, missing from TCRdb, was assigned here through DNA to germline matching. The CDR3 is 22 amino acids. The J segment lost 3 bases and the V segment lost 4 bases, leaving 25 bases of the junction unmatched. Germline V gene data show CDR1 as TSWWSYY and CDR2 as QGS. This CDR3 is CALGALVSPPYWGIDGADKLIF. The CDR3 DNA follows: TGTGCTCTTGGGGCTCTGGTGTCCCCACCATACTGGGGGATAGATGGCGCCGATAAACTCATCTTT.